In its sample, the clone carrying this TCR beta chain was seen a few times. Library preparation (for TCRbeta) was performed with unique molecular identifiers. TCRdb re-analysed the PCR reads in MiXCR, keeping a single row per CDR3 protein. Among almost 500,000 distinct CDR3 sequences listed, around 13% were seen once. Germline V gene sequence: CDR1 SGHTA, CDR2 FQGNSA. The ends lost 5 bases at V and 0 bases at J; junction bases unmatched: 7. This CDR3 is 16 amino acids long. This record belongs to a study of T-cell reconstitution after alpha-beta-depleted transplantation in children. The source was PBMCs from the stem cell graft donor, collected from the stem cell graft. The receptor was derived from a human donor who donated a stem cell graft to a child with combined immunodeficiency. This chain joins TRBV7-2 and TRBJ2-1, with TRBD2 matching over 7 bases. This CDR3 reads CASSTAGTTSYNEQFF. CDR3 coding DNA: TGTGCCAGCAGCACCGCCGGGACTACCTCCTACAATGAGCAGTTCTTC.